This is a list of T cell receptor beta chains from one sample in a study of blood T cell repertoires in COVID-19. TCRdb keeps only in-frame clones here, not all; method: immunoSEQ multiplex PCR. In the table there are some 200,000 clones, around 90% of which are singletons. The sequencing input was PBMCs or T cells enriched from blood (not recorded which). Receptors originate from a man aged 25-45 years in a cohort exposed to, infected with or recovered from COVID-19 (not recorded which). CDR3s include the opening cysteine and the closing phenylalanine or tryptophan. Fields, in order: J gene, clone size, V gene, D gene, CDR3 DNA, CDR3 protein. The D gene is left open where the match is weak. Clone size is stated in some rows and not others, as once, few, many or a class when expanded.

>TRBJ2-1|.|TRBV11-3|TRBD2
TGTGCCAGCAGCTTCCCCCGGACTAGCGGGAGCTCCTACAATGAGCAGTTCTTC
CASSFPRTSGSSYNEQFF
>TRBJ2-3|.|TRBV7-9|TRBD2
TGTGCCAGCAGCTTGATTAGCGGGGAAAGCACAGATACGCAGTATTTT
CASSLISGESTDTQYF
>TRBJ1-6|.|TRBV6-5|.
TGTGCCAGCAGTTACTCGATTACAGGGTGGCTCCACTTT
CASSYSITGWLHF
>TRBJ2-7|.|TRBV4-3|TRBD1
TGCGCCAGCAGCCAAGAACAGGGGCACTCCTACGAGCAGTACTTC
CASSQEQGHSYEQYF
>TRBJ1-3|once|TRBV10-3|.
TGTGCCATCAGTGAGATGGGGCCGTCTTATGGAAACACCATATATTTT
CAISEMGPSYGNTIYF
>TRBJ1-5|.|TRBV7-3|.
TGTGCCAGCAGCCCTGACCGGGGTAAGCCCCAGCATTTT
CASSPDRGKPQHF
>TRBJ1-4|.|TRBV7-6|.
TGTGCCAGCAGCTTATACGGACCCGCAGGGGCCACTAATGAAAAACTGTTTTTT
CASSLYGPAGATNEKLFF
>TRBJ2-2|.|TRBV5-5|.
TGTGCCAGCAGCTTGGCCGGGTCTCCAACCGGGGAGCTGTTTTTT
CASSLAGSPTGELFF
>TRBJ2-7|.|TRBV6-5|.
TGTGCCAGCAAATCCCTGTCCAGGAGGGAGCAGTACTTC
CASKSLSRREQYF
>TRBJ2-2|.|TRBV5-4|.
TGTGCCAGCAGCTTGAAACAGGGAAGAGACGGGGAGCTGTTTTTT
CASSLKQGRDGELFF
>TRBJ1-5|.|TRBV10-3|.
TGTGCCATCACCGGACAGCTCAATCAGCCCCAGCATTTT
CAITGQLNQPQHF
>TRBJ1-2|.|TRBV19|.
TGTGCCAGTAGTATAATGGGCCGAGGCTACACCTTC
CASSIMGRGYTF
>TRBJ1-4|.|TRBV6-5|.
TGTGCCAGCACCCGAAGGAGGAGGGATAATGAAAAACTGTTTTTT
CASTRRRRDNEKLFF
>TRBJ2-7|.|TRBV19|TRBD2
TGTGCCAGTAGTATAGACGGCGGGAGTAGTCCGGAGCAGTACTTC
CASSIDGGSSPEQYF
>TRBJ2-1|.|TRBV13|TRBD2
TGTGCCAGCAGCTTAGCGACTAGCGGGTCGGTTTATGAGCAGTTCTTC
CASSLATSGSVYEQFF
>TRBJ1-3|.|TRBV5-1|.
TGCGCCAGCAGCTTGGACATCTCTGGAAACACCATATATTTT
CASSLDISGNTIYF
>TRBJ1-3|.|TRBV11-2|.
TGTGCCAGCAGCTTCGTAAGGGGCGACACCATATATTTT
CASSFVRGDTIYF
>TRBJ2-7|.|TRBV5-6|TRBD2
TGTGCCAGCAGCTTGCGAAAACTAGCGGGGAGGGTCCACGAGCAGTACTTC
CASSLRKLAGRVHEQYF
>TRBJ2-5|.|TRBV7-9|TRBD2
TGTGCCAGCATCGTTGATAGCGGGGCCCAAGAGACCCAGTACTTC
CASIVDSGAQETQYF
>TRBJ2-3|.|TRBV11-2|TRBD2
TGTGCCAGCAGCCAAGGACTAGCAGCAGATACGCAGTATTTT
CASSQGLAADTQYF
>TRBJ2-5|.|TRBV18|.
TGTGCCAGCTCGCCTGGGCTCCAAGAGACCCAGTACTTC
CASSPGLQETQYF
>TRBJ1-1|.|TRBV16|TRBD1
TGTGCCAGCAGCCCTAGGACAGGACTGGACGCTGAAGCTTTCTTT
CASSPRTGLDAEAFF
>TRBJ2-5|.|TRBV7-2|.
TGTGCCAGCAGCATACAGGGCCCCCAGTACTTC
CASSIQGPQYF
>TRBJ1-5|once|TRBV28|.
TGTGCCAGCAGTTTGGCCTTGAATCAGCCCCAGCATTTT
CASSLALNQPQHF
>TRBJ1-2|.|TRBV4-1|.
TGCGCCAGCAGCCAAGAGTCCGGAGGGGCGGGCGGCTACACCTTC
CASSQESGGAGGYTF
>TRBJ2-1|.|TRBV5-1|.
TGCGCCAGCAGGGATGACAGAGAGCAGTTCTTC
CASRDDREQFF
>TRBJ2-2|once|TRBV24-1|TRBD2
TGTGCCACCAGTGATTTGCGGGGGGGGCGGCCACATACAAACACCGGGGAGCTGTTTTTT
CATSDLRGGRPHTNTGELFF
>TRBJ2-7|.|TRBV9|.
TGTGCCAGCAGCGCCGAGGTCCGCTCCTACGAGCAGTACTTC
CASSAEVRSYEQYF
>TRBJ1-1|few|TRBV13|TRBD1
TGTGCCAGCACCGAAGGACAGGGGGCGGCTGAAGCTTTCTTT
CASTEGQGAAEAFF
>TRBJ2-1|.|TRBV27|.
TGTGCCAGCAGTAACCTACCTTCGAGGCCCTACAATGAGCAGTTCTTC
CASSNLPSRPYNEQFF
>TRBJ2-3|.|TRBV7-3|TRBD2
TGTGCCAGCAGCCCGGGGACTAGCGGATTCACAGATACGCAGTATTTT
CASSPGTSGFTDTQYF
>TRBJ2-7|.|TRBV19|TRBD2
TGTGCCAGTACCCCGGGGGGGGCCCTCTACGAGCAGTACTTC
CASTPGGALYEQYF
>TRBJ2-7|.|TRBV9|TRBD1
TGTGCCAGCAGCGCCGGGACAGGGGGCTCCTACGAGCAGTACTTC
CASSAGTGGSYEQYF
>TRBJ1-1|once|TRBV9|.
TGTGCCAGCAGCGTAACCGGGGCTGAAGCTTTCTTT
CASSVTGAEAFF
>TRBJ2-1|.|TRBV14|TRBD2
TGTGCCAGCAGCCCCCAGATCGGGAGGGTTTACAATGAGCAGTTCTTC
CASSPQIGRVYNEQFF
>TRBJ2-2|.|TRBV10-3|.
TGTGCCATCAGTGGGAGCCAGAAGCCAAAGAACACCGGGGAGCTGTTTTTT
CAISGSQKPKNTGELFF